Below are 7 T cell receptor beta chains sequenced from a single sample in a study of T-cell memory formation after mild COVID-19. TCRdb reprocessed the 5' RACE reads with MiXCR, giving one entry per CDR3 protein. The sample has roughly 260,000 distinct CDR3 sequences; roughly 17% are singletons. The sample was PBMCs or a T cell subset sorted from them (not recorded which). These receptors were obtained from a man aged 18 to 35 who had mild COVID-19 (a few samples of this study predate the infection). Cell type and time point are not known.

This chain connects TRBV27 to TRBJ1-6; 10 positions agree with TRBD1. This CDR3 has 16 amino acids. Germline V lookup: CDR1 MNHEY, CDR2 SMNVEV (reference sequence). J was trimmed by 14 bases and V by 2 bases; bases with no gene match: 12. The CDR3: CASSLRGTGEFGSLHF. The CDR3 region has the DNA TGTGCCAGCAGTTTACGCGGGACAGGGGAATTTGGGTCCCTCCACTTT.

This clonotype was recorded at least ten times. CDR3 residues: CASSPSWVSDEQFF. The CDR3, as DNA: TGTGCCAGCAGCCCTTCTTGGGTTAGCGATGAGCAGTTCTTC. This chain connects TRBV7-2 to TRBJ2-1, with D perhaps TRBD2 (5 bases). CDR3 length equals 14 residues. Germline V lookup: CDR1 SGHTA, CDR2 FQGNSA. Trimming left V 5 bases short and J 8 bases short, with 16 bases between.

This clonotype was counted only a few times. The chain has TRBV5-6 and TRBJ2-5, with 7 bases fitting TRBD1. With V trimmed by 4 bases and J by 3 bases, 6 bases remained unmatched. Germline assignment: CDR1 SGHDT and CDR2 YYEEEE. The CDR3 is 14 amino acids. The chain's CDR3 is CASSRQGEEETQYF. Written as DNA, the CDR3 is TGTGCCAGCAGCCGACAGGGAGAGGAAGAGACCCAGTACTTC.

This clonotype was detected only a few times. The chain is built from TRBV10-3 and TRBJ2-1, with 10 bases fitting TRBD1. With V trimmed by 4 bases and J by 5 bases, 5 bases remained unmatched. Looked up from germline, CDR1 is ENHRY and CDR2 is SYGVKD. This CDR3 has 15 residues. For the CDR3, the DNA is TGTGCCATCAGTGTGGGGACAGGGGACCACAATGAGCAGTTCTTC. This translates into CAISVGTGDHNEQFF.

The chain is built from TRBV7-8 and TRBJ2-7; D remains ambiguous. Trimming removed 5 bases at V and 0 bases at J, with 17 bases between. The CDR3 spans 16 residues. Looked up from germline, CDR1 is SGHVS and CDR2 is FQNEAQ. CDR3 in amino acids: CASSLMAYPSSYEQYV. CDR3 DNA: TGTGCCAGCAGCCTCATGGCCTACCCCAGCTCCTACGAGCAGTACGTC.

This clonotype was seen more than once but under ten times. This chain connects TRBV14 to TRBJ1-2; D unclear. CDR3 length equals 14 residues. The V end was cut by 3 bases, the J end by 6 bases, with 14 bases between. Germline V gene lookup returns CDR1 SGHDN and CDR2 FVKESK. The CDR3 is CASSHTAPFDGYTF. CDR3 sequence (DNA): TGTGCCAGCAGCCATACGGCCCCCTTTGATGGCTACACCTTC.

This clonotype was recorded a few times. The V gene is TRBV5-1, the J gene TRBJ1-2; no clear D. V was pared by 4 bases and J by 11 bases, with 24 bases between. Germline assignment: CDR1 SGHRS and CDR2 YFSETQ. This CDR3 has 15 residues. Written as DNA, the CDR3 is TGCGCCAGCAGCCGCGAGGCTCCTCTGAACGGCCGATACACCTTC. This codes for CASSREAPLNGRYTF.